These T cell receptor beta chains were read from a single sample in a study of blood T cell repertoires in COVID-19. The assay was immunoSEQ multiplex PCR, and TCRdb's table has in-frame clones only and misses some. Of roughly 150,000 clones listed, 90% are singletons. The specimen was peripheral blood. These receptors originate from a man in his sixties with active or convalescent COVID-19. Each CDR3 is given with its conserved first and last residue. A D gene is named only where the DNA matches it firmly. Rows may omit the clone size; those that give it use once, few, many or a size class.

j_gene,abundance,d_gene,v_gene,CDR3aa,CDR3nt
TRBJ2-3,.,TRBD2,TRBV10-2,CASSDPGGAGTDTQYF,TGCGCCAGCAGTGACCCCGGGGGGGCCGGCACAGATACGCAGTATTTT
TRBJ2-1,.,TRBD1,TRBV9,CASSLRTGGAYNEQFF,TGTGCCAGCAGCCTCCGGACAGGGGGCGCCTACAATGAGCAGTTCTTC
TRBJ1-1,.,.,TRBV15,CATSRGQGMTEAFF,TGTGCCACCAGCAGAGGCCAGGGTATGACTGAAGCTTTCTTT
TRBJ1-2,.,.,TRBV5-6,CASSLVGVHGYTF,TGTGCCAGCAGCTTGGTAGGGGTTCATGGCTACACCTTC
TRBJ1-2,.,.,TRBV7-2,CASSLASQGGYGYTF,TGTGCCAGCAGCTTAGCTTCACAGGGCGGCTATGGCTACACCTTC
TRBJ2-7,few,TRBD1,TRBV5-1,CASSLAGGINEQYF,TGCGCCAGCAGCTTGGCAGGGGGCATCAACGAGCAGTACTTC
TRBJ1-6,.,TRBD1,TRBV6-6,CASSPLDRVSNSPLHF,TGTGCCAGCAGTCCCCTGGACAGGGTTTCAAATTCACCCCTCCACTTT
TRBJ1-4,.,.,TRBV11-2,CASSPDREKLFF,TGTGCCAGCAGCCCCGACAGGGAAAAACTGTTTTTT
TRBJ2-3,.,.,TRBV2,CASSAQPGDTDTQYF,TGTGCCAGCAGTGCGCAACCGGGAGACACAGATACGCAGTATTTT
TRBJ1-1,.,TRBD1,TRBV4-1,CASSRGQGPMNTEAFF,TGCGCCAGCAGCCGCGGACAGGGACCGATGAACACTGAAGCTTTCTTT
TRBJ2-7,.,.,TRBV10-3,CAISREGGVPTYEQYF,TGTGCCATCAGTAGAGAGGGGGGGGTCCCTACCTACGAGCAGTACTTC
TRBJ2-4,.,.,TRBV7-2,CASSLAHQGFGTKNIQYF,TGTGCCAGCAGCTTAGCCCATCAGGGGTTTGGGACCAAAAACATTCAGTACTTC
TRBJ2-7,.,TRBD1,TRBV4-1,CASSRPELQGAEEQYF,TGCGCCAGCAGCCGCCCTGAATTGCAGGGGGCTGAGGAGCAGTACTTC
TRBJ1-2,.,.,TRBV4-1,CASSQGLDRNYGYTF,TGCGCCAGCAGCCAAGGTCTAGACAGGAACTATGGCTACACCTTC
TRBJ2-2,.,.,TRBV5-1,CASSPGDRNTGELFF,TGCGCCAGCAGCCCGGGGGACAGGAACACCGGGGAGCTGTTTTTT
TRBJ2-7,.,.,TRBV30,CAWSVQAHEQYF,TGTGCCTGGAGTGTACAGGCCCACGAGCAGTACTTC
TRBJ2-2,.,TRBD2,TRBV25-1,CASSGLAITGELFF,TGTGCCAGCAGTGGACTAGCGATCACCGGGGAGCTGTTTTTT
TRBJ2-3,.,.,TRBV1,CTSSHVSGGCDTQYF,TGCACCAGCAGCCACGTGTCGGGGGGGTGTGATACGCAGTATTTT
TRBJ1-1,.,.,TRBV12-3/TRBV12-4,CASRGGLTAFF,TGTGCCAGCAGGGGGGGGCTCACAGCTTTCTTT
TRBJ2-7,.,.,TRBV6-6,CATAGRQAYEQYF,TGTGCCACCGCCGGTAGACAGGCTTACGAGCAGTACTTC
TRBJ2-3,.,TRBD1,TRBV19,CASSIGGQGTTDTQYF,TGTGCCAGTAGTATAGGAGGACAGGGAACGACAGATACGCAGTATTTT
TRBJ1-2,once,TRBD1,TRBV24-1,CATSDNRGRDGYTF,TGTGCCACCAGTGATAACAGGGGGCGAGATGGCTACACCTTC
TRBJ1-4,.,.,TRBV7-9,CASSLAGRVTEKLFF,TGTGCCAGCAGCTTAGCAGGGAGAGTTACTGAAAAACTGTTTTTT
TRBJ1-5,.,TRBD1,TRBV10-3,CAISGQGSGQPQHF,TGTGCCATCAGTGGACAGGGGTCTGGTCAGCCCCAGCATTTT
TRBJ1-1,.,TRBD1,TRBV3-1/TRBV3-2,CASNTGTGGFTEAFF,TGTGCCAGCAACACCGGAACAGGGGGGTTCACTGAAGCTTTCTTT
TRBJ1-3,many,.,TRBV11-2,CASSLGTGNTIYF,TGTGCCAGCAGCTTAGGCACAGGAAACACCATATATTTT
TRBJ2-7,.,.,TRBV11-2,CASSPGTYEQYF,TGTGCCAGCAGCCCGGGGACCTACGAGCAGTACTTC
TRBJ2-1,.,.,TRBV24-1,CATSDVRNEQFF,TGTGCCACCAGTGATGTGAGGAATGAGCAGTTCTTC
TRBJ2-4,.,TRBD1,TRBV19,CASSITVAGTGENIQYF,TGTGCCAGTAGTATAACGGTCGCCGGGACAGGGGAAAACATTCAGTACTTC
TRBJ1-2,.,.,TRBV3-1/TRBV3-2,CASSQRLTGSFFGYTF,TGTGCCAGCAGCCAAAGGCTTACAGGGAGCTTTTTTGGCTACACCTTC
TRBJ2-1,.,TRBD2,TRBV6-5,CASSSGLAANEQFF,TGTGCCAGCAGTTCGGGACTAGCGGCGAATGAGCAGTTCTTC
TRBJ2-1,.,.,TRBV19,CASTRAAGDNEQFF,TGTGCCAGTACCCGAGCTGCCGGTGACAATGAGCAGTTCTTC
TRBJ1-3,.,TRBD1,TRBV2,CASSEQGGLLGNTIYF,TGTGCCAGCAGTGAACAAGGGGGCTTGTTAGGAAACACCATATATTTT
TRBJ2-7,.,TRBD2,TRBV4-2,CASSRTSGKGPYEQYF,TGTGCCAGCAGCCGGACTAGCGGGAAGGGGCCCTACGAGCAGTACTTC
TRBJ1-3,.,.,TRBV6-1,CASSQGYGNTIYF,TGTGCCAGCAGTCAGGGTTATGGAAACACCATATATTTT
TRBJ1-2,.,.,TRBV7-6,CASSLVAGGGYTF,TGTGCCAGCAGCTTAGTGGCGGGAGGTGGCTACACCTTC
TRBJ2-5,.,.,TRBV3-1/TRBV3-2,CASSQAQETQYF,TGTGCCAGCAGCCAGGCCCAAGAGACCCAGTACTTC
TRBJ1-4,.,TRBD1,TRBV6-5,CASSLTTGGNEKLFF,TGTGCCAGCAGTCTTACGACAGGGGGTAATGAAAAACTGTTTTTT
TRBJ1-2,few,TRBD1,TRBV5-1,CASSLGGGDYGYTF,TGCGCCAGCAGCTTGGGAGGGGGCGACTATGGCTACACCTTC
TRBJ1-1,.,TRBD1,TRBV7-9,CASSPGQGARTEAFF,TGTGCCAGCAGCCCTGGACAGGGGGCTCGCACTGAAGCTTTCTTT
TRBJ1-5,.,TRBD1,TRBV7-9,CASQGAHGNQPQHF,TGTGCCTCTCAGGGGGCACACGGTAATCAGCCCCAGCATTTT
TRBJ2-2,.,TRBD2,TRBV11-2,CASSFGGSGELFF,TGTGCCAGCAGCTTCGGGGGGTCCGGGGAGCTGTTTTTT
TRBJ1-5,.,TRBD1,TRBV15,CATSREGQGRQPQHF,TGTGCCACCAGCAGGGAAGGACAGGGACGTCAGCCCCAGCATTTT
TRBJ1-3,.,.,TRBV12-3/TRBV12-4,CASSLRGNTIYF,TGTGCCAGCAGTCTAAGAGGAAACACCATATATTTT
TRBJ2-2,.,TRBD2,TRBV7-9,CASTSGGLIGELFF,TGTGCCAGCACTAGCGGGGGGCTGATCGGGGAGCTGTTTTTT
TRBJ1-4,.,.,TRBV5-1,CASSLGSRTNEKLFF,TGCGCCAGCAGCTTGGGGTCGCGGACTAATGAAAAACTGTTTTTT
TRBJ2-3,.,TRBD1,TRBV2,CASSPGTGGIDTQYF,TGTGCCAGCAGCCCCGGGACAGGGGGCATAGATACGCAGTATTTT
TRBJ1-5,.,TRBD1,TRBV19,CASMDRTNNQPQHF,TGTGCCAGTATGGACAGGACTAACAATCAGCCCCAGCATTTT
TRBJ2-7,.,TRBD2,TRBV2,CASSEGLADSYEQYF,TGTGCCAGCAGCGAAGGACTAGCGGACTCCTACGAGCAGTACTTC
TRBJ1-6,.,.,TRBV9,CASSDRGGGSYNSPLHF,TGTGCCAGCAGCGACCGGGGAGGGGGCTCCTATAATTCACCCCTCCACTTT
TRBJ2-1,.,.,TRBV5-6,CASRRMEGGNEQFF,TGTGCCAGCCGGAGGATGGAGGGAGGAAATGAGCAGTTCTTC
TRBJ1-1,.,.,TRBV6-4,CASSDSGSGTEAFF,TGTGCCAGCAGTGACTCTGGCAGTGGCACTGAAGCTTTCTTT
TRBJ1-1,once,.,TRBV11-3,CASSSGTPNTEAFF,TGTGCCAGCAGCTCCGGGACACCGAACACTGAAGCTTTCTTT
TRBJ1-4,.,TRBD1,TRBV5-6,CASSQDRGLVTNEKLFF,TGTGCCAGCAGCCAGGACAGGGGGCTTGTAACTAATGAAAAACTGTTTTTT